The table lists the clone carrying this T cell receptor beta chain with a count of one. The antigen remains undetermined. These data come from a study of shared clonotypes between healthy human individuals. Study information: A donor's plate count was three for CD4 naive and three for CD4 memory; CD8 naive had two and CD8 memory one.

Naive CD8 cells comprised CD45RO-negative, CCR7-positively selected cells, excluding terminally differentiated effector memory CD45RA+ cells. Overall study findings and caveats: Estimated richness was generally greater in naive than memory subsets.

When replicate PCRs were run on sorted subsets, they used about 220 ng DNA, 30,000 to 35,000 T cell genomes. The authors' processing: In the immunoSEQ data, sequences were junction-only and lacked quality scores, so filtering differed. Profiling relied on immunoSEQ multiplex PCR, and the TCRdb table lists in-frame clones only, not all of them. That table furnishes V, J and clone size, whereas the DNA furnished D and trimming. The repertoire holds around 1.9 million clones, with approximately 92% as singletons. The sequence was obtained from a man younger than 35 in good health. Some clones in this sample may be carry-over from other donors' samples. Sequences were obtained from naive CD8+ T cells from PBMCs.

The CDR3 region has the DNA TGCGCCAGCAGCCAAGCTCGCCGGACAGGTTTCACTGAAGCTTTCTTT. Residues: CASSQARRTGFTEAFF. The V gene is TRBV4-3, the J gene TRBJ1-1; 7 positions agree with TRBD1. V lost 1 base, J lost 4 bases, and 9 bases stayed unmatched. Germline lookup yields CDR1 LGHNA and CDR2 YSLEER. The CDR3 has 16 amino acids.